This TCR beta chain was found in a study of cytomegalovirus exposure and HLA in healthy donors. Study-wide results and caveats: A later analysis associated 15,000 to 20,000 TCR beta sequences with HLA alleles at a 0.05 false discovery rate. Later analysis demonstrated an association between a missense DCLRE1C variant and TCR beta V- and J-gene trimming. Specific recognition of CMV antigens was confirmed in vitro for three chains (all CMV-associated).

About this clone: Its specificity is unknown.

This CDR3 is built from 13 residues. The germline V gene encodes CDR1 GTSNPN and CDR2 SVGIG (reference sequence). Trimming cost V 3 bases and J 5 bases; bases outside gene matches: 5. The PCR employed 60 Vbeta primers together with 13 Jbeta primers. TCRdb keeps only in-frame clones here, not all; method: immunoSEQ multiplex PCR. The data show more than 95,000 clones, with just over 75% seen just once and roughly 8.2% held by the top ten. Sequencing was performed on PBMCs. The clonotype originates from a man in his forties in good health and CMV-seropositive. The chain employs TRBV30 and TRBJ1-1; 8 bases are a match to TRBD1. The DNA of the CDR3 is TGTGCCTGGAGAACAGGGGGTCGTACTGAAGCTTTCTTT. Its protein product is CAWRTGGRTEAFF.